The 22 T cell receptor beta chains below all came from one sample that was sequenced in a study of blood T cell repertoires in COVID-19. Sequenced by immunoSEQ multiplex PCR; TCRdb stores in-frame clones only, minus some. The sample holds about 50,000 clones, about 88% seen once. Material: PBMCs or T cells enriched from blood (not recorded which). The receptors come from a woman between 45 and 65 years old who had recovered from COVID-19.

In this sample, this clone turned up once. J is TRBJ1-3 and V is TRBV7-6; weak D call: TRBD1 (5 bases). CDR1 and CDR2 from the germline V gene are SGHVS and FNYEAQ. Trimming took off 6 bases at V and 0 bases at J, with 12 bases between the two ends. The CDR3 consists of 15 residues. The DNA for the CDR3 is TGTGCCAGCAGTGTACAGGCGACCTCTGGAAACACCATATATTTT. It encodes CASSVQATSGNTIYF.

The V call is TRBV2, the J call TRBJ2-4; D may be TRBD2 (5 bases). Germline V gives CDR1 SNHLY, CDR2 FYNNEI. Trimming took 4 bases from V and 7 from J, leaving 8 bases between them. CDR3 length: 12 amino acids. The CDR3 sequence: CASSGLLNIQYF. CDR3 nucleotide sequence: TGTGCCAGCAGTGGACTACTTAACATTCAGTACTTC.

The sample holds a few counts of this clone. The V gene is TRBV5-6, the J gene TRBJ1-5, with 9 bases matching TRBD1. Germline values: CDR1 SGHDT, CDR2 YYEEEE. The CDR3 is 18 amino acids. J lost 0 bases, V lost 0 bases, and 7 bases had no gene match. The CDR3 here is CASSLDRGQGYSNQPQHF. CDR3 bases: TGTGCCAGCAGCTTGGACAGGGGGCAAGGATATAGCAATCAGCCCCAGCATTTT.

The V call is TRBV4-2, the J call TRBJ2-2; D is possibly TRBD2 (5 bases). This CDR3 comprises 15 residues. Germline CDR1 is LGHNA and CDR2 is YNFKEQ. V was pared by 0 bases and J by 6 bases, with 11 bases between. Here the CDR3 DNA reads TGTGCCAGCAGCCAAGAACGGGGAACGGCCGGGGAGCTGTTTTTT. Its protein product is CASSQERGTAGELFF.

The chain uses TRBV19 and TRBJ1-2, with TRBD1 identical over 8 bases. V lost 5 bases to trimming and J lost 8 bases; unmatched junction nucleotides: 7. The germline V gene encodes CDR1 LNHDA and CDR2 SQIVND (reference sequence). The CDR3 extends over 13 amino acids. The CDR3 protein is CASSPSHRGGYTF. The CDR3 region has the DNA TGTGCCAGTAGTCCATCGCACAGGGGGGGCTACACCTTC.

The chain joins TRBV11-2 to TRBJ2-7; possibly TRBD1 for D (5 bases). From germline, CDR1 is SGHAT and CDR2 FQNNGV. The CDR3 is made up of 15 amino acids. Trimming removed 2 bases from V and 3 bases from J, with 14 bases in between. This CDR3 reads CASSLFDSANYEQYF. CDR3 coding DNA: TGTGCCAGCAGCTTATTCGACAGTGCAAACTACGAGCAGTACTTC.

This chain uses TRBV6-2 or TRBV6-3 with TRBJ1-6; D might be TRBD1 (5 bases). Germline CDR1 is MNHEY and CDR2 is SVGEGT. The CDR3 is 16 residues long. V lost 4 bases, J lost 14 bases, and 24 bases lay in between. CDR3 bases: TGTGCCAGCAGTTCCTCTCGGATCATACAGGATCGGGCCCTCCACTTT. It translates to CASSSSRIIQDRALHF.

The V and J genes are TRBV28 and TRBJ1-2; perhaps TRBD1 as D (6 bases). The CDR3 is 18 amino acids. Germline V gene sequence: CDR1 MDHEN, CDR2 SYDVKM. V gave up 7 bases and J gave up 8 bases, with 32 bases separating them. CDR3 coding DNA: TGTGCCAGCACCCTCTACCCCCCTACAGGGCGGGAGAGGGGCGGCTACACCTTC. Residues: CASTLYPPTGRERGGYTF.

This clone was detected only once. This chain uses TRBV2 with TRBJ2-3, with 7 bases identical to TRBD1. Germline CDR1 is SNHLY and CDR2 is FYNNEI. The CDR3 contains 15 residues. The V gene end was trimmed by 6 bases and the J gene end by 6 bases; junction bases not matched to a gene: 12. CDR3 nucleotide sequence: TGTGCCAGCAGCGAACAGGGGAGTAACGTCGATACGCAGTATTTT. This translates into CASSEQGSNVDTQYF.

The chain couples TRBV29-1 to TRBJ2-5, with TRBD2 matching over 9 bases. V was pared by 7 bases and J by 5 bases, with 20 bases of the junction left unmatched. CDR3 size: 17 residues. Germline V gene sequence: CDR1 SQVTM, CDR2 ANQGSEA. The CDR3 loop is CSASGGGGRARGETQYF. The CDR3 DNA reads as TGCAGCGCAAGTGGGGGTGGCGGGAGGGCCCGGGGTGAGACCCAGTACTTC. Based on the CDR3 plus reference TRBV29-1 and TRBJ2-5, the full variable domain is SAVISQKPSRDICQRGTSLTIQCQVDSQVTMMFWYRQQPGQSLTLIATANQGSEATYESGFVIDKFPISRPNLTFSTLTVSNMSPEDSSIYLCSASGGGGRARGETQYFGPGTRLLVL.

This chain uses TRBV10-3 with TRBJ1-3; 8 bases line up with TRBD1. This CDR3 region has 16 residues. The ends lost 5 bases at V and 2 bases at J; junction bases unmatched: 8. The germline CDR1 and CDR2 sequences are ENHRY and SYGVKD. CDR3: CAISPGQGGTGNTIYF. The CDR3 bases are TGTGCCATCAGTCCAGGACAGGGAGGAACTGGAAACACCATATATTTT.

This CDR3 is CASSPRQGARSDTQYF. In nucleotides, the CDR3 is TGTGCCAGCAGCCCTCGACAGGGGGCCAGGTCAGATACGCAGTATTTT. This chain uses TRBV7-9 with TRBJ2-3; 10 positions agree with TRBD1. CDR1 and CDR2 (germline): SEHNR, FQNEAQ (reference sequence). The CDR3 runs to 16 residues. The V segment lost 5 bases and the J segment 4 bases; nucleotides outside the gene matches: 9.

CDR3 amino acids: CASSRRGDQPQHF. The CDR3 DNA reads as TGTGCCAGCTCCCGGCGGGGGGATCAGCCCCAGCATTTT. This chain joins TRBV18 and TRBJ1-5, with D possibly TRBD1 on 5 matching bases. V was pared by 6 bases and J by 5 bases, with 11 bases between. Per germline, CDR1 KGHSH and CDR2 LQKENI. The CDR3 covers 13 residues.

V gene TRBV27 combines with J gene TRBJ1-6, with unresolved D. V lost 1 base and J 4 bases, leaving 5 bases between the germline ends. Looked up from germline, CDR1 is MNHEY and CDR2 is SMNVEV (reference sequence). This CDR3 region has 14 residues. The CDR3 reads CASSLLTYNSPLHF. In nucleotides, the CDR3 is TGTGCCAGCAGTTTATTGACTTATAATTCACCCCTCCACTTT.

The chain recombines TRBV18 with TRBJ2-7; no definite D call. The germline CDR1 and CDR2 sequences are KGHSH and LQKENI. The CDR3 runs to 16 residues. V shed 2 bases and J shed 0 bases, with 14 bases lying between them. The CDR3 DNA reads TGTGCCAGCTCACCAATAGCCCCTGACGCCTCCTACGAGCAGTACTTC. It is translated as CASSPIAPDASYEQYF.

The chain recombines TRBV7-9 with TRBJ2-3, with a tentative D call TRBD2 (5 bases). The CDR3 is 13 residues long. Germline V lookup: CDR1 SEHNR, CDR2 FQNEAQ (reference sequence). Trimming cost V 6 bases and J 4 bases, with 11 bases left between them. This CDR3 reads CASSPRGPDTQYF. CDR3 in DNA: TGTGCCAGCAGTCCACGGGGTCCAGATACGCAGTATTTT.

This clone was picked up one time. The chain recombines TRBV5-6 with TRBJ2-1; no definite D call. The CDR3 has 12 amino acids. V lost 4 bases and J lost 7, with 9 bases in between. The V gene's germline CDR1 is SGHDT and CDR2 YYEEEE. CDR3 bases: TGTGCCAGCAGCAGATCCCGGAATGAGCAGTTCTTC. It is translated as CASSRSRNEQFF.

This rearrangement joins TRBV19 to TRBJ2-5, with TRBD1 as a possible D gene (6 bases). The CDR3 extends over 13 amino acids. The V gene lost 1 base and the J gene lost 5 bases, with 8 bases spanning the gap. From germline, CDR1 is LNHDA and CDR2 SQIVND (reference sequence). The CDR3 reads CASSIGQGETQYF. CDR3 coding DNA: TGTGCCAGTAGTATAGGGCAGGGGGAGACCCAGTACTTC.

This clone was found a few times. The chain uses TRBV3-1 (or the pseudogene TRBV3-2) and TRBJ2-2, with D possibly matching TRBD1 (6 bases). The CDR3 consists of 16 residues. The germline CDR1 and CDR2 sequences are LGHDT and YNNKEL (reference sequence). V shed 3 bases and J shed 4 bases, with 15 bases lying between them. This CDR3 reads CASSHVELRGTGELFF. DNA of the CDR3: TGTGCCAGCAGCCATGTAGAGCTCAGGGGCACCGGGGAGCTGTTTTTT.

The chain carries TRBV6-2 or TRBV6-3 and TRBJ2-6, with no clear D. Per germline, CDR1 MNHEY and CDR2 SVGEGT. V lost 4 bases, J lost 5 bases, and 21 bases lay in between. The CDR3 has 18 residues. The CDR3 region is CASSLVYDRQSRANVLTF. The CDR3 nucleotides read TGTGCCAGCAGTTTGGTCTACGATCGACAAAGTCGGGCCAACGTCCTGACTTTC.

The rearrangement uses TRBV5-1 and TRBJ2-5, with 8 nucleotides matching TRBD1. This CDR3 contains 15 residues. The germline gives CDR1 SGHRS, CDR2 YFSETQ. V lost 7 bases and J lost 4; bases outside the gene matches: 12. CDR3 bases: TGCGCCAGCTCCCCCTCCGGGACAGGAGGAGAGACCCAGTACTTC. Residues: CASSPSGTGGETQYF.

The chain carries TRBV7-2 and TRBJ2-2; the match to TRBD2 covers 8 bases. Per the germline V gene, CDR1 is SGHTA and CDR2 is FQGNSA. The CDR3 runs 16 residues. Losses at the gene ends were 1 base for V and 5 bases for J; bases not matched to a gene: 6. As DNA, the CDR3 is TGTGCCAGCAGCTTAGTCAGCGGGGGTTATACCGGGGAGCTGTTTTTT. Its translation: CASSLVSGGYTGELFF.